These T cell receptor beta chains were read from a single sample in a study of CD8 T cells in ankylosing spondylitis. MiXCR, run by TCRdb on the 5' RACE reads, gives a single entry per CDR3 protein. Found here are about 220,000 distinct CDR3 sequences, approximately 7.4% of them singletons; the top ten hold 13% to 15%. The sample consisted of blood, either unsorted or a sorted T cell fraction (not recorded which). Receptor source: a male donor with ankylosing spondylitis. CDR3s include the opening cysteine and the closing phenylalanine or tryptophan. D genes are given only for firm matches. Size is stated for part of the rows, as once, few or many counts, or as a class when the clone is expanded.

D gene	V gene	clone size	J gene	CDR3 DNA	CDR3 protein
NA	TRBV12-3/TRBV12-4	NA	TRBJ1-1	TGTGCCAGCAGCCGCTTGGGGGGGGCGAACACTGAAGCTTTCTTT	CASSRLGGANTEAFF
NA	TRBV28	many	TRBJ2-1	TGTGCCAGCAGGCTATCAGGGCCTCAGGGGCAGTTCTTC	CASRLSGPQGQFF
NA	TRBV30	few	TRBJ1-4	TGTGCCTGGAGTGTATTCCTCGGGGAGGGAGAAAAACTGTTTTTT	CAWSVFLGEGEKLFF
NA	TRBV9	many	TRBJ1-1	TGTGCCAGCAGCGTAGGGAGGGGCACTGAAGCTTTCTTT	CASSVGRGTEAFF
NA	TRBV11-3	NA	TRBJ2-1	TGTGCCAGCAGCTTAGGTACGGGAGTTGACAATGAGCAGTTCTTC	CASSLGTGVDNEQFF
NA	TRBV10-3	few	TRBJ2-3	TGTGCCATCAGTGAGTCGGGCAGGGGAGCAGATACGCAGTATTTT	CAISESGRGADTQYF
NA	TRBV4-3	NA	TRBJ1-1	TGCGCCAGCAGCCAAGAAAGGCGAGGTCTCTACCCTGAAGCTTTCTTT	CASSQERRGLYPEAFF
NA	TRBV5-6	NA	TRBJ2-7	TGTGCCAGCAGCCAATGGGGGGAAAGCGAGCAGTACTTC	CASSQWGESEQYF
NA	TRBV15	NA	TRBJ2-7	TGTGCCACCAGCAGTAAGGTTTCCTACGAGCAGTACTTC	CATSSKVSYEQYF
NA	TRBV2	many	TRBJ2-7	TGTGCCAGCAGTGAAGGGAGGGGGTCGTACGAGCAGTACTTC	CASSEGRGSYEQYF
NA	TRBV3-1	few	TRBJ1-1	TGTGCCAGCAGCCAAGATTGGGGGGGCACTGAAGCTTTCTTT	CASSQDWGGTEAFF
TRBD1	TRBV6-6	many	TRBJ1-2	TGTGCCAGCAGACAGGGGCGGGACTATGGCTACACCTTC	CASRQGRDYGYTF
NA	TRBV28	many	TRBJ2-5	TGTGCCAGCAGTGACATCTCCGGCGCGGGAGAGACCCAGTACTTC	CASSDISGAGETQYF
TRBD2	TRBV25-1	many	TRBJ2-6	TGTGCCAGCAGTGACCCAAAGGTTCGGGAGGGGCCCTACTCTGGGGCCAACGTCCTGACTTTC	CASSDPKVREGPYSGANVLTF
TRBD1	TRBV4-2	many	TRBJ2-7	TGTGCCAGCAGCCAAGATCTCGGACAGGGGGTGTACGAGCAGTACTTC	CASSQDLGQGVYEQYF
TRBD2	TRBV4-1	many	TRBJ2-7	TGCGCCAGCAGCCAAGATCCTAGCGGGAGTATCTACGAGCAGTACTTC	CASSQDPSGSIYEQYF
NA	TRBV6-5	many	TRBJ1-2	TGTGCCAGCAGTTACTCCTCAATAGGCGCCCGAGTTCGAGGGTACACCTTC	CASSYSSIGARVRGYTF
NA	TRBV4-1	many	TRBJ1-5	TGCGCCAGCAGCCAAGACCACCTTGGGAATCAGCCCCAGCATTTT	CASSQDHLGNQPQHF
NA	TRBV6-5	many	TRBJ2-7	TGTGCCAGCAGTTACGGGGATCGGCGACTCCCCTACGAGCAGTACTTC	CASSYGDRRLPYEQYF
TRBD1	TRBV29-1	many	TRBJ2-7	TGCAGCGTCCCCGGGACAGGGTCCCCCCACGAGCAGTACTTC	CSVPGTGSPHEQYF
NA	TRBV3-1	few	TRBJ2-7	TGTGCCAGCAGCCGACACGCGGATTTCAACTACGAGCAGTACTTC	CASSRHADFNYEQYF
TRBD1	TRBV6-5	few	TRBJ2-7	TGTGCCAGCAGTTACGGGCGGGACAGGGTTACCGAGCAGTACTTC	CASSYGRDRVTEQYF
TRBD1	TRBV6-1	many	TRBJ2-1	TGTGCCAGCCAATTCCGGGACAGCTACAATGAGCAGTTCTTC	CASQFRDSYNEQFF
TRBD1	TRBV2	few	TRBJ2-7	TGTGCCAGCAGTCCTTTCCCGGACAGGGGACGCGAGCAGTACTTC	CASSPFPDRGREQYF
NA	TRBV10-3	many	TRBJ1-1	TGTGCCATCAGTCATGGGGGCTCAAACACTGAAGCTTTCTTT	CAISHGGSNTEAFF
NA	TRBV9	NA	TRBJ2-7	TGTGCCAGCAGCGTCGGGGTTGGGGAGCAGTACTTC	CASSVGVGEQYF
TRBD2	TRBV6-5	NA	TRBJ2-1	TGTGCCAGCAGTTATCATCTAGCGGGTGAGCAGTTCTTC	CASSYHLAGEQFF
NA	TRBV11-2	NA	TRBJ2-3	TGTGCCAGCAGCTTACACGGACTCACAGATACGCAGTATTTT	CASSLHGLTDTQYF
NA	TRBV5-1	NA	TRBJ2-1	TGCGCCAGCAGCTTGAACCTAGCGCCCAATGAGCAGTTCTTC	CASSLNLAPNEQFF
NA	TRBV10-3	many	TRBJ2-2	TGTGCCATCAGCCCTGACAGTAACACCGGGGAGCTGTTTTTT	CAISPDSNTGELFF
NA	TRBV7-9	NA	TRBJ2-5	TGTGCCAGCAGCGCAACTCACGACCAGTACTTC	CASSATHDQYF
NA	TRBV12-3/TRBV12-4	NA	TRBJ1-2	TGTGCCAGCAGTTTGTCTGGACAGACCTATGGCTACATCTTC	CASSLSGQTYGYIF
NA	TRBV3-1	many	TRBJ1-6	TGTGCCAGCAGCCAAGAGGGCCCAAATTCACCCCTCCACTTT	CASSQEGPNSPLHF
NA	TRBV4-3	few	TRBJ1-5	TGCGCCAGCAGCCAAGAAAGGGCGTCCTCGCATCAGCCCCAGCATTTT	CASSQERASSHQPQHF
NA	TRBV15	many	TRBJ2-1	TGTGCCACCAGCAGAGAAGACGCGCACAATGAGCAGTTCTTC	CATSREDAHNEQFF
NA	TRBV20-1	many	TRBJ2-1	TGCAGTGAGTCCCGGGGGTCGACCTACAATGAGCAGTTCTTC	CSESRGSTYNEQFF
NA	TRBV18	many	TRBJ2-5	TGTGCCAGCTCACCATGGAAACAAGAGACCCAGTACTTC	CASSPWKQETQYF
TRBD2	TRBV20-1	NA	TRBJ2-1	TGCAGTGCTAGAGATGTGATCACTAGCGGGCCCAACAATGAGCAGTTCTTC	CSARDVITSGPNNEQFF
NA	TRBV28	many	TRBJ1-2	TGTGCCAGCCGTCCAGGGAGTTTCTATGGCTACACCTTC	CASRPGSFYGYTF
TRBD2	TRBV6-4	NA	TRBJ2-5	TGTGCCAGCAGCGGGCGAGCGGGAGTGGCAGAGACCCAGTACTTC	CASSGRAGVAETQYF
NA	TRBV20-1	many	TRBJ1-1	TGCAGTGCTAGCGAGACCAGGTACACTGAAGCTTTCTTT	CSASETRYTEAFF
NA	TRBV7-9	many	TRBJ2-2	TGTGCCAGCAGCTGGGCCGGGGAGCTGTTTTTT	CASSWAGELFF
NA	TRBV20-1	many	TRBJ1-1	TGCAGTGCTCAAGCCAGGGGATACACTGAAGCTTTCTTT	CSAQARGYTEAFF
TRBD2	TRBV7-6	few	TRBJ2-5	TGTGCCAGCAGCCGACGACTAGCGGGGAGGGAGACCCAGTACTTC	CASSRRLAGRETQYF
TRBD2	TRBV20-1	many	TRBJ2-1	TGCAGTGCTAGAGCTCTAGCGGGAGGGTCGTCATATAATGAGCAGTTCTTC	CSARALAGGSSYNEQFF